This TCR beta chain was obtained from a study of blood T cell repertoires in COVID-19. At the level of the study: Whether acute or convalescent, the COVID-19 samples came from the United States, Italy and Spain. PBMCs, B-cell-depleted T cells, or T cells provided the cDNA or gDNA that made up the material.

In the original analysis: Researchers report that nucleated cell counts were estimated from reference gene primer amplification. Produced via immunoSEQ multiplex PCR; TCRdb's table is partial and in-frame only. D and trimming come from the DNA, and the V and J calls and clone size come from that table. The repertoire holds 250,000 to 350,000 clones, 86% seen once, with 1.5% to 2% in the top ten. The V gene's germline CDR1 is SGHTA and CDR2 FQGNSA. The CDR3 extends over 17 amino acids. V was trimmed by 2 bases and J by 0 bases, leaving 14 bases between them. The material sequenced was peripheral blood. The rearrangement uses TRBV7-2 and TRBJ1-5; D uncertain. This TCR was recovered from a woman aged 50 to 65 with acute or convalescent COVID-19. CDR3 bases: TGTGCCAGCAGCTTATTACAGATCTTAGATAGCAATCAGCCCCAGCATTTT. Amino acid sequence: CASSLLQILDSNQPQHF.